This T cell receptor beta chain is from a study of cytomegalovirus exposure and HLA in healthy donors. Study-wide context: A prior study identified 100 million to 130 million unique TCR beta sequences from about 180 million T cells. Study conclusions and caveats: Prior analysis indicated that the majority of TCR beta V segments exhibited productivity approximately 90% or approximately 30% of the time.

On this clone: No antigen is known for it.

Primers for the PCR totalled 60 Vbeta and 13 Jbeta. Study processing details: Roughly 11 million shared chains were among around 80 million unique TCR beta chains counted in a later analysis. TCRdb's table, derived via immunoSEQ multiplex PCR, lists solely in-frame clones and lacks some. The V and J calls and clone size are taken from that table; D and trimming were inferred from the DNA. The sample shows some 200,000 clones, roughly an eighth of them seen only once. CDR3 length equals 15 residues. CDR1 is MNHEY, CDR2 SMNVEV, per germline (reference sequence). Trimming pared 5 bases from V and 10 bases from J, leaving 18 bases between.

The sample consisted of PBMCs. The V gene is TRBV27, the J gene TRBJ1-6; unclear D gene. This clonotype was obtained from a man aged 50 or older in good health and CMV-seropositive. CDR3 sequence reads: CASSLEHQPHSPLHF. The CDR3 coding sequence is TGTGCCAGCAGTCTAGAGCACCAACCCCACTCACCCCTCCACTTT.